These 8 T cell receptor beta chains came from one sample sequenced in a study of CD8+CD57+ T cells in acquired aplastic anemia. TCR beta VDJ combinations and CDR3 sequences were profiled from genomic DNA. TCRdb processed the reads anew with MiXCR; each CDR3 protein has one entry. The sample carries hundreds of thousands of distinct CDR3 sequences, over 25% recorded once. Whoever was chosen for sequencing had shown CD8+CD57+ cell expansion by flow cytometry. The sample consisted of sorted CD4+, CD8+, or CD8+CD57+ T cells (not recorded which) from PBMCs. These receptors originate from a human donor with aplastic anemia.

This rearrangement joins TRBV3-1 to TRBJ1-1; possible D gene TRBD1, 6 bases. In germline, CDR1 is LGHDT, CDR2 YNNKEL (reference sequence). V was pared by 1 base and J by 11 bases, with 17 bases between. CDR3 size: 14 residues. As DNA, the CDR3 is TGTGCCAGCAGCCAAGCTACAGGGAGCCTGGGTGCTTTCTTT. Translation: CASSQATGSLGAFF.

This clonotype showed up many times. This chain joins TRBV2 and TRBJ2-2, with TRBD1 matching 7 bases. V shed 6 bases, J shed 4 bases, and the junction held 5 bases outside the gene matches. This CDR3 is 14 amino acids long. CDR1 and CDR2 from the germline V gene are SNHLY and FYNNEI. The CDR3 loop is CASRRQGRTGELFF. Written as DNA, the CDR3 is TGTGCCAGCAGGAGACAGGGTCGCACCGGGGAGCTGTTTTTT.

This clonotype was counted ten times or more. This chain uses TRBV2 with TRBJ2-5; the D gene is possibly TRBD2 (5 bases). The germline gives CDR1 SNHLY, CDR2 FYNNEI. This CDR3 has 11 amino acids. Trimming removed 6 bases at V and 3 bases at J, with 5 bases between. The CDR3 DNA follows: TGTGCCAGCAGAGCGGAAGAGACCCAGTACTTC. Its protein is CASRAEETQYF. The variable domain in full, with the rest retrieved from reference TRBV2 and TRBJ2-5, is EPEVTQTPSHQVTQMGQEVILRCVPISNHLYFYWYRQILGQKVEFLVSFYNNEISEKSEIFDDQFSVERPDGSNFTLKIRSTKLEDSAMYFCASRAEETQYFGPGTRLLVL.

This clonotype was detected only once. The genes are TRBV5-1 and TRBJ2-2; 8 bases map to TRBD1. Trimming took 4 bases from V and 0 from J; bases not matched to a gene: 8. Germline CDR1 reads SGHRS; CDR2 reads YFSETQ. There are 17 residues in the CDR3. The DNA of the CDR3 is TGCGCCAGCAGCCGGACCTGGGACAGGTCGAACACCGGGGAGCTGTTTTTT. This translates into CASSRTWDRSNTGELFF.

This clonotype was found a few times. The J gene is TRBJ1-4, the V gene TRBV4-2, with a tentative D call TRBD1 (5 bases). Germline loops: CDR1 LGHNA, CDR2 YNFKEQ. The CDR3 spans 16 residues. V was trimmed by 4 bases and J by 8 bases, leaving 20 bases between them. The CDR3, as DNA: TGTGCCAGCAGCCCCCGTTGGGGGGAAGGCCAAGAAAAACTGTTTTTT. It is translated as CASSPRWGEGQEKLFF.

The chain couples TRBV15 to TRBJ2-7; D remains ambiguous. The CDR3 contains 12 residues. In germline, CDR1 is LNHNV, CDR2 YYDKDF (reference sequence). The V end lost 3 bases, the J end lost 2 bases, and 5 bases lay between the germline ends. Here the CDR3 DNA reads TGTGCCACCAGCAGTGATACCTACGAGCAGTACGTC. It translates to CATSSDTYEQYV.

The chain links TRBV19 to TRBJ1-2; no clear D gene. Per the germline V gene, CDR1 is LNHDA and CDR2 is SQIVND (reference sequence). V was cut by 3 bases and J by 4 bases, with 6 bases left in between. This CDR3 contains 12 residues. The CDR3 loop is CASSILGYGYTF. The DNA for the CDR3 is TGTGCCAGTAGTATCTTGGGCTATGGCTACACCTTC.

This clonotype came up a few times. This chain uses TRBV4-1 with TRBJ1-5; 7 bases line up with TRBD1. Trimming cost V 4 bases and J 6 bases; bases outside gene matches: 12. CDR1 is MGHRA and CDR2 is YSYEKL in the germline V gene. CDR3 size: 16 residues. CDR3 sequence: CASSPVTGLSTQPQHF. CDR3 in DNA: TGCGCCAGCAGCCCCGTGACAGGGCTTTCAACTCAGCCCCAGCATTTT.